This TCR beta chain emerged from a study of blood T cell repertoires in COVID-19. This clone was detected only a few times. Clones were sequenced by immunoSEQ multiplex PCR, and TCRdb holds only the in-frame ones, with some missing. This table holds about 96,000 clones, about 87% found once. The TCR was taken from a human donor with COVID-19, enrolled during active disease. The donor label of this sample is uncertain. Sequenced material: peripheral blood.

The CDR3 sequence: CASSLSKSSGNTIYF. The CDR3 bases are TGTGCCAGCAGTTTATCGAAGAGCTCTGGAAACACCATATATTTT. The gene calls are TRBV27 and TRBJ1-3; D remains ambiguous. The CDR3 consists of 15 residues. V was shortened by 0 bases and J by 0 bases, with 6 bases between the two germline ends. Germline assignment: CDR1 MNHEY and CDR2 SMNVEV (reference sequence).